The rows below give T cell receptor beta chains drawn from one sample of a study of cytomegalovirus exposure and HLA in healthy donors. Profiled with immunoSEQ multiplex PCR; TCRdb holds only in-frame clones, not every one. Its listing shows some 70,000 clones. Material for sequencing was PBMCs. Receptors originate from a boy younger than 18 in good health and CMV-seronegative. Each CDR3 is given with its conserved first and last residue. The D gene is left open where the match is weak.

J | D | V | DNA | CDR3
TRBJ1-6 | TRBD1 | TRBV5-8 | TGTGCCAGCAGCACCCGACAGGGTAGCAATTCACCCCTCCACTTT | CASSTRQGSNSPLHF
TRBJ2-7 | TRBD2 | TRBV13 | TGTGCCAGCAGCTCAACTAGCGGGATGGCCTACGAGCAGTACTTC | CASSSTSGMAYEQYF
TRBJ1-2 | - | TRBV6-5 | TGTGCCAGCAGTTACGGTCGGGGTCTCTATGGCTACACCTTC | CASSYGRGLYGYTF
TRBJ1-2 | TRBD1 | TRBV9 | TGTGCCAGCAGCGTAGGACAGGGTGACTATGGCTACACCTTC | CASSVGQGDYGYTF
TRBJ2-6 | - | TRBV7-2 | TGTGCCAGCAGCCCCTGGCCCCGCTCTGGGGCCAACGTCCTGACTTTC | CASSPWPRSGANVLTF
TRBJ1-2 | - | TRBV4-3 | TGCGCCAGCAGCCAAGGCGGGGGTAACTATGGCTACACCTTC | CASSQGGGNYGYTF
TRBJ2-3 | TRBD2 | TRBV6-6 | TGTGCCAGCGGGGGCGGGACTAGCACGCAAGATACGCAGTATTTT | CASGGGTSTQDTQYF
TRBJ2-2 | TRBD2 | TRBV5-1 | TGCGCCAGCAGCTTGTTCAGCGGGAGGGCCACCGGGGAGCTGTTTTTT | CASSLFSGRATGELFF
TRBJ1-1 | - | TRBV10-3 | TGTTCCATCAGTGATACGGGAGGGAACACTGAAGCTTTCTTT | CSISDTGGNTEAFF
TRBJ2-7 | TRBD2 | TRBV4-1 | TGCGCCAGCAGCCAAGTCAGCGGGGTCTACGAGCAGTACTTC | CASSQVSGVYEQYF
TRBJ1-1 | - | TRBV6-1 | TGTGCCAGCAGTGTTCCCATGGGCAAGAGTTCGAACACTGAAGCTTTCTTT | CASSVPMGKSSNTEAFF
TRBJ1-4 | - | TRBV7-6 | TGTGCCAGCAGCTTCGGGGGGGGTGATGAAAAACTGTTTTTT | CASSFGGGDEKLFF
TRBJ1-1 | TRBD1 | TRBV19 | TGTGCCAGTAGGCAGGGGGACACTGAAGCTTTCTTT | CASRQGDTEAFF
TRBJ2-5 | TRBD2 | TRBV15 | TGTGCCACCAGCAGAGGAAGAGCGGGGGGGGAAGAGACCCAGTACTTC | CATSRGRAGGEETQYF
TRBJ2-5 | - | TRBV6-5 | TGTGCCAGCAGTTACTCGCCGACAAACGAAGAGACCCAGTACTTC | CASSYSPTNEETQYF
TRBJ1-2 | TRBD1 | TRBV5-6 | TGTGCCAGCAGCATCACAGGGGCCTATGGCTACACCTTC | CASSITGAYGYTF
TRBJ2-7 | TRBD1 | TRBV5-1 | TGCGCCACGAGGGAAGACAGGGATTCCTACGAGCAGTACTTC | CATREDRDSYEQYF
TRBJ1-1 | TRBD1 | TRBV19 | TGTGCCAGTGATACAGGGGGTCGGGGGAACACTGAAGCTTTCTTT | CASDTGGRGNTEAFF
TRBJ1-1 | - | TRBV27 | TGTGCCAGCAGTACTCGTCTCCCCTTGAACACTGAAGCTTTCTTT | CASSTRLPLNTEAFF
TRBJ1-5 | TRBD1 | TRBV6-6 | TGTGCCAGCAGTCCGACAGGGGATGTTCAGCACCAGCATTTT | CASSPTGDVQHQHF
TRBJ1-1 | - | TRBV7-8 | TGTGCCAGCAGCCACACAGCTACTGAAGCTTTCTTT | CASSHTATEAFF
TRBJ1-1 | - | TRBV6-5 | TGTGCCAGCAGTTACTCGGGAGGTGGTACTGAAGCTTTCTTT | CASSYSGGGTEAFF
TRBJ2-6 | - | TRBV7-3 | TGTGCCAGCTCCCCCCGACGGGAGTTCTCTGGGGCCAACGTCCTGACTTTC | CASSPRREFSGANVLTF
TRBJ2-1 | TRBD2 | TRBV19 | TGTGCCAGTAGTATAGGGACTAGCGGACTAATTGAGCAGTTCTTC | CASSIGTSGLIEQFF
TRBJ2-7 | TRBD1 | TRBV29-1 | TGCAGCGTTGCACGGGACAGGGCCTACGAGCAGTACTTC | CSVARDRAYEQYF
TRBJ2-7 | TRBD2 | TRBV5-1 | TGCGCCAGCAGCTTGGCGGCTAGCGGCTCCTACGAGCAGTACTTC | CASSLAASGSYEQYF
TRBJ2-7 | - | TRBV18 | TGTGCCAGCTCACCAACAGGGACCTACGAGCAGTACTTC | CASSPTGTYEQYF
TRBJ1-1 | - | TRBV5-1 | TGCGCCAGCACGGAGGGGCTAGGGACTGAAGCTTTCTTT | CASTEGLGTEAFF
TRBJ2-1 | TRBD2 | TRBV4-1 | TGCGCCAGCAGTCGAACCGGGACTAGCTCCAATGAGCAGTTCTTC | CASSRTGTSSNEQFF
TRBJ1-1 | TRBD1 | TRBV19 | TGTGCCAGTAGTCCCTGGGGACAGGGGTCGAACACTGAAGCTTTCTTT | CASSPWGQGSNTEAFF
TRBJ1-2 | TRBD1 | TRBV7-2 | TGTGCCAGCAGCTTAGGTCAAGGGGGCTTTGGCTACACCTTC | CASSLGQGGFGYTF
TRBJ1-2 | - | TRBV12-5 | TGTGCTAGTGGTTTGGAAGGGGGTACCTATGGCTACACCTTC | CASGLEGGTYGYTF
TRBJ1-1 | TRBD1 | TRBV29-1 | TGCAGCGAGACAGGGGCGATGGGAACTGAAGCTTTCTTT | CSETGAMGTEAFF